This TCR beta chain is from a study of early T cells in non-severe SARS-CoV-2 infection. The study, taken as a whole, reports: Clonotype matching in VDJdb favored anti-spike CD8 responses and did not capture private and CD4 specificities.

In regard to this clonotype: Its antigen remains unknown.

Looked up from germline, CDR1 is SGHRS and CDR2 is YFSETQ. V was cut by 4 bases and J by 6 bases, with 10 bases left in between. This CDR3 is built from 12 residues. Individually, cDNA molecules had unique molecular identifiers attached to them. In TCRdb, the 5' RACE reads were re-called with MiXCR into one record per CDR3 protein. The repertoire holds approximately 50,000 distinct CDR3 sequences, with approximately 9.4% as singletons. The sequence was obtained from an adult who was a healthcare worker with PCR-confirmed SARS-CoV-2 infection or an uninfected control (not recorded which). Input material: whole blood. The V gene is TRBV5-1, the J gene TRBJ1-1; D is perhaps TRBD1 (5 bases). Here the CDR3 reads CASSPPGAEAFF. CDR3 DNA: TGCGCCAGCAGCCCGCCGGGGGCTGAAGCTTTCTTT.